This TCR beta chain emerged from a study of blood T cell repertoires in COVID-19. Study as a whole: From the United States, Italy and Spain came samples of acute and convalescent COVID-19.

As processed by the authors: Estimation of nucleated cell counts relied on the amplification of reference gene primers. This table comes from immunoSEQ multiplex PCR, and its TCRdb copy is limited to in-frame clones, with some not included. V and J calls and clone size follow that table, whereas D and trimming were derived from the DNA. The table records about 58,000 clones, 80% to 90% of them present only once. The sequence derives from a woman in her 70s with active COVID-19. Sequencing was carried out using peripheral blood.

This CDR3 reads CASNRGVSSYNSPLHF. The CDR3 DNA follows: TGTGCCAGCAATCGCGGTGTTAGCTCCTATAATTCACCCCTCCACTTT. V and J are TRBV28 and TRBJ1-6; D gene unclear. The CDR3 spans 16 residues. Germline V gives CDR1 MDHEN, CDR2 SYDVKM. V was shortened by 7 bases and J by 0 bases, with 13 bases between the two germline ends.